These T cell receptor beta chains were read from a single sample in a study of T cells in Graves' hyperthyroidism and ophthalmopathy. Via MiXCR, TCRdb re-called the multiplex PCR reads, giving one row per CDR3 protein. This table holds 200,000 to 250,000 distinct CDR3 sequences, less than 20% found once. The sequenced material came from blood. The receptors were sampled from a woman between 50 and 59 years old with Graves' hyperthyroidism. Each CDR3 is given with its conserved first and last residue. A D gene is named only where the DNA matches it firmly. Rows may omit the clone size; those that give it use once, few, many or a size class.

v_gene,j_gene,d_gene,abundance,CDR3aa,CDR3nt
TRBV10-3,TRBJ2-1,TRBD2,many,CAMGRQGGRKDPGTSGYNEQFF,TGTGCCATGGGGCGGCAGGGGGGCCGAAAGGACCCCGGGACTAGCGGTTACAATGAGCAGTTCTTC
TRBV29-1,TRBJ2-1,TRBD2,many,CSVDLLAAYNEQFF,TGCAGCGTGGACCTACTAGCGGCCTACAATGAGCAGTTCTTC
TRBV20-1,TRBJ1-1,.,many,CSAGTNTEAFF,TGCAGTGCGGGAACAAACACTGAAGCTTTCTTT
TRBV5-1,TRBJ1-2,.,.,CVSSRLPTIANYGYTF,TGCGTCAGCAGCCGACTTCCAACCATTGCTAACTATGGCTACACCTTC
TRBV28,TRBJ1-2,TRBD1,few,CASSPHPRQGALGGRAYTF,TGTGCCAGCAGTCCCCACCCTCGACAGGGGGCGCTTGGGGGCCGCGCCTACACCTTC
TRBV7-2,TRBJ1-3,.,many,CASSTLPGIGNTIYF,TGTGCCAGCAGCACCCTCCCCGGGATCGGAAACACCATATATTTT
TRBV5-1,TRBJ2-2,TRBD1,once,CASSPTGGTGELFF,TGCGCCAGCAGCCCGACAGGGGGTACCGGGGAGCTGTTTTTT
TRBV7-8,TRBJ1-1,TRBD1,many,CASNQGGGTEAFF,TGTGCCAGCAACCAGGGGGGCGGCACTGAAGCTTTCTTT
TRBV12-5,TRBJ1-6,.,many,CASEEDSNSPLHF,TGTGCTAGTGAGGAGGATTCTAATTCACCCCTCCACTTT
TRBV6-1,TRBJ1-2,TRBD1,.,CASSTFGQGGGYTF,TGTGCCAGCAGTACCTTCGGGCAGGGGGGTGGCTACACCTTC
TRBV4-2,TRBJ2-5,TRBD2,many,CASSQELSAGGEKETQYF,TGTGCCAGCAGCCAAGAGTTATCAGCGGGGGGGGAGAAAGAGACCCAGTACTTC
TRBV29-1,TRBJ1-5,.,.,CSVSRDSNQPQHF,TGCAGCGTTTCCCGGGACAGCAATCAGCCCCAGCATTTT
TRBV9,TRBJ2-7,.,.,CASSPRGGTYEQYF,TGTGCCAGCAGCCCCCGTGGGGGTACCTACGAGCAGTACTTC
TRBV12-3/TRBV12-4,TRBJ2-1,.,few,CASTSGHSYNEQFF,TGTGCCAGCACGTCGGGGCACTCCTACAATGAGCAGTTCTTC
TRBV6-1,TRBJ2-7,TRBD2,many,CASSGHSGSLYEQYF,TGTGCCAGCAGTGGCCATAGCGGGAGCCTCTACGAGCAGTACTTC
TRBV10-3,TRBJ1-2,.,few,CAIRLGGGAVEGYTF,TGTGCCATCAGACTCGGTGGGGGCGCGGTGGAGGGCTACACCTTC
TRBV7-9,TRBJ2-5,.,many,CASRGYGETQYF,TGTGCCAGCAGGGGGTACGGGGAGACCCAGTACTTC
TRBV2,TRBJ1-2,TRBD1,few,CASIEDRLRHGYTF,TGTGCCAGCATTGAGGACAGGCTGAGGCATGGCTACACCTTC
TRBV4-1,TRBJ2-2,TRBD2,.,CASSQAKGELAVNTGELFF,TGCGCCAGCAGCCAAGCTAAGGGGGAACTAGCGGTGAACACCGGGGAGCTGTTTTTT
TRBV3-1,TRBJ2-7,TRBD2,many,CASSQSSSGSSSYEQYF,TGTGCCAGCAGCCAAAGTTCCAGCGGGAGTTCCTCCTACGAGCAGTACTTC
TRBV11-2,TRBJ2-7,.,many,CASIEGRGYYEQYF,TGTGCCAGCATAGAAGGAAGGGGCTACTACGAGCAGTACTTC
TRBV5-1,TRBJ2-1,TRBD2,few,CASSPPVAGVGANEQFF,TGCGCCAGCAGCCCGCCGGTAGCGGGAGTCGGTGCTAATGAGCAGTTCTTC
TRBV20-1,TRBJ2-7,TRBD2,.,CSASRSGRTLEQYF,TGCAGTGCTAGTCGGAGCGGGAGGACCCTCGAGCAGTACTTC
TRBV2,TRBJ2-1,TRBD2,.,CASTTEGTRPNEQFF,TGTGCCAGCACTACGGAGGGGACTAGACCGAATGAGCAGTTCTTC
TRBV9,TRBJ1-3,.,.,CASSPPDSRNTIYF,TGTGCCAGCAGCCCTCCGGACAGCCGAAACACCATATATTTT
TRBV27,TRBJ1-1,.,many,CASRGNLKLNTEAFF,TGTGCCAGCCGGGGGAATCTAAAACTGAACACTGAAGCTTTCTTT
TRBV19,TRBJ2-3,TRBD1,.,CARKTGGLGRWSMTDTQYF,TGTGCCAGAAAAACAGGGGGCTTGGGGAGATGGTCGATGACAGATACGCAGTATTTT
TRBV6-1,TRBJ2-4,.,.,CASSPEDFLAKNIQYF,TGTGCCAGCAGTCCCGAGGACTTTCTAGCCAAAAACATTCAGTACTTC
TRBV7-9,TRBJ2-7,TRBD1,.,CASSWNTGVEQYF,TGTGCCAGCAGCTGGAATACAGGGGTCGAGCAGTACTTC
TRBV30,TRBJ1-3,.,.,CAWSGGENSGNTIYF,TGTGCCTGGAGTGGGGGGGAAAACTCTGGAAACACCATATATTTT
TRBV6-1,TRBJ2-5,TRBD2,many,CASSEGFSGGQETQYF,TGTGCCAGCAGTGAAGGCTTTTCGGGGGGCCAAGAGACCCAGTACTTC
TRBV6-1,TRBJ1-2,TRBD1,many,CASSIDRDLAERNYGYTF,TGTGCCAGCAGCATCGACAGGGACTTAGCTGAGCGTAACTATGGCTACACCTTC
TRBV2,TRBJ2-2,.,few,CASSVSSGNTGELFF,TGTGCCAGCAGTGTGTCGAGCGGGAACACCGGGGAGCTGTTTTTT
TRBV5-1,TRBJ1-2,.,.,CASSLDTGRGYGYTF,TGCGCCAGCAGCTTGGATACAGGGAGAGGCTATGGCTACACCTTC
TRBV5-1,TRBJ2-3,TRBD1,.,CASAPPRDSFTDTQYF,TGCGCCAGCGCCCCGCCCCGGGACAGCTTCACAGATACGCAGTATTTT
TRBV7-9,TRBJ2-7,.,few,CASGVYEQYF,TGTGCCAGCGGGGTCTACGAGCAGTACTTC
TRBV30,TRBJ2-5,.,many,CAWSRRGGETQYF,TGTGCCTGGAGTCGCAGGGGAGGAGAGACCCAGTACTTC
TRBV5-1,TRBJ1-1,.,many,CASSSPGGPNTEAFF,TGCGCCAGCAGCTCCCCGGGAGGCCCGAACACTGAAGCTTTCTTT
TRBV7-7,TRBJ2-7,TRBD1,few,CASSVDRGLNEQYF,TGTGCTAGCAGCGTGGACAGGGGGCTTAACGAGCAGTACTTC
TRBV20-1,TRBJ1-5,.,few,CSARVRSPVHF,TGCAGTGCTAGAGTTCGGTCCCCCGTGCATTTT
TRBV28,TRBJ1-2,.,many,CASNSAYGYTF,TGTGCCAGCAATAGCGCCTATGGCTACACCTTC
TRBV2,TRBJ2-4,.,many,CASSEALLGSGTRLAKNIQYF,TGTGCCAGCAGTGAAGCGCTTCTTGGAAGCGGGACACGCCTAGCCAAAAACATTCAGTACTTC
TRBV24-1,TRBJ1-1,.,many,CATSDPGRPNTEAFF,TGTGCCACCAGTGACCCAGGAAGACCGAACACTGAAGCTTTCTTT
TRBV28,TRBJ2-3,.,few,CASSFGGAVTDTQYF,TGTGCCAGCAGTTTTGGAGGGGCCGTCACAGATACGCAGTATTTT
TRBV19,TRBJ2-7,.,few,CASSNRDYEQYF,TGTGCCAGTAGTAACCGGGACTACGAGCAGTACTTC
TRBV12-3/TRBV12-4,TRBJ1-2,.,.,CATDEARPGLYGYTF,TGTGCCACAGATGAGGCCCGCCCGGGACTCTATGGCTACACCTTC
TRBV27,TRBJ2-4,.,many,CASSHLNRRAKNIQYF,TGTGCCAGCAGCCACCTCAACAGGCGAGCCAAAAACATTCAGTACTTC
TRBV11-2,TRBJ1-2,TRBD1,many,CASSLLGQENYGYTF,TGTGCCAGCAGCTTACTAGGACAGGAAAACTATGGCTACACCTTC